The 4 T cell receptor beta chains below were found in one sample sequenced in a study of sequential checkpoint blockade in melanoma. Stated treatment: randomized to nivolumab then ipilimumab (arm A) or the reverse (arm B). Sequencing was performed with immunoSEQ multiplex PCR; in TCRdb, only in-frame clones are kept and a portion is missing. The sample has approximately 26,000 clones, around 73% seen once; the top ten hold 22%. This material consisted of CD8+ T cells sorted from blood (inferred from file names), taken from a patient given nivolumab and ipilimumab in sequence. The receptor set was obtained from a human donor with melanoma.

This clone was counted between two and nine times. The CDR3 loop reads CSGRTAVEETQYF. The CDR3 DNA sequence: TGCAGCGGACGGACAGCTGTAGAGGAGACCCAGTACTTC. The rearrangement links TRBV29-1 to TRBJ2-5; tentative D call: TRBD1 (6 bases). V was pared by 7 bases and J by 5 bases, with 17 bases between. Germline V gene lookup returns CDR1 SQVTM and CDR2 ANQGSEA. This CDR3 comprises 13 residues. Full variable domain (rest looked up from reference TRBV29-1 and TRBJ2-5): SAVISQKPSRDICQRGTSLTIQCQVDSQVTMMFWYRQQPGQSLTLIATANQGSEATYESGFVIDKFPISRPNLTFSTLTVSNMSPEDSSIYLCSGRTAVEETQYFGPGTRLLVL.

V and J are TRBV12-5 and TRBJ2-7; tentatively, D is TRBD1 (6 bases). The CDR3 extends over 17 amino acids. V was pared by 4 bases and J by 6 bases, with 25 bases between. The germline V gene has CDR1 LGHNT and CDR2 FRNRAP. The CDR3: CASGWGRRRELVGEQYF. For the CDR3, the DNA is TGTGCTAGTGGTTGGGGGCGGCGTAGGGAATTGGTGGGCGAGCAGTACTTC. The variable domain in full, completed from reference TRBV12-5 and TRBJ2-7, reads DARVTQTPRHKVTEMGQEVTMRCQPILGHNTVFWYRQTMMQGLELLAYFRNRAPLDDSGMPKDRFSAEMPDATLATLKIQPSEPRDSAVYFCASGWGRRRELVGEQYFGPGTRLTVT.

This sequence joins TRBV19 and TRBJ1-6; 7 bases agree with TRBD1. From germline, CDR1 is LNHDA and CDR2 SQIVND (reference sequence). The junction had 8 bases not matched to a gene; V was cut back by 5 bases and J by 7 bases. CDR3 size: 15 residues. CDR3 loop: CASSFRDRLNSPLHF. The CDR3 coding sequence is TGTGCCAGTAGTTTCCGGGACAGACTAAATTCACCCCTCCACTTT.

The J gene is TRBJ2-7, the V gene TRBV11-1; 7 bases align to TRBD2. CDR3 length: 13 residues. The germline gives CDR1 SGHAT, CDR2 FQDESV (reference sequence). V trimming: 5 bases; J trimming: 7 bases; junction bases outside the gene matches: 8. The CDR3 here is CASSPDRGGEQYF. The CDR3 nucleotides read TGTGCCAGCAGCCCGGACCGGGGAGGGGAGCAGTACTTC.